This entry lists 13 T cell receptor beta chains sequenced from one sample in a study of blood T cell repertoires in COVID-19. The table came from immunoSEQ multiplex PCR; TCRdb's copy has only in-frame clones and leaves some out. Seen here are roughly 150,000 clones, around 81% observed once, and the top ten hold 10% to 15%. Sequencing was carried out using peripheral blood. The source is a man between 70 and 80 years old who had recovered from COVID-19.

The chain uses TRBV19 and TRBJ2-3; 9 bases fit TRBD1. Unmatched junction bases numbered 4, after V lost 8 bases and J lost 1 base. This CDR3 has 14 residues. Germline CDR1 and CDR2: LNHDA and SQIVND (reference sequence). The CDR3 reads CASCRDRGTDTQYF. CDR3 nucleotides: TGTGCCAGTTGCCGGGACAGGGGCACAGATACGCAGTATTTT.

The CDR3 DNA reads as TGTGCCAGCAGCCATGACAGCCGACTTAATGAAAAACTGTTTTTT. Residues: CASSHDSRLNEKLFF. The chain employs TRBV3-1 (or the pseudogene TRBV3-2) and TRBJ1-4, with D perhaps matching TRBD1 (5 bases). Trimming pared 3 bases from V and 4 bases from J, leaving 12 bases between. CDR3 size: 15 residues. Germline V gives CDR1 LGHDT, CDR2 YNNKEL (reference sequence).

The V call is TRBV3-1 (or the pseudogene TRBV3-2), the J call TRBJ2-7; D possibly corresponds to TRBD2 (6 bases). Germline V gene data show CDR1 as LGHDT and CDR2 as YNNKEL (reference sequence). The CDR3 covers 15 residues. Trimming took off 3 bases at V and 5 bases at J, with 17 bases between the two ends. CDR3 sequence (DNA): TGTGCCAGCAGCCACACCGGGCGGACTACCGACGAGCAGTACTTC. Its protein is CASSHTGRTTDEQYF.

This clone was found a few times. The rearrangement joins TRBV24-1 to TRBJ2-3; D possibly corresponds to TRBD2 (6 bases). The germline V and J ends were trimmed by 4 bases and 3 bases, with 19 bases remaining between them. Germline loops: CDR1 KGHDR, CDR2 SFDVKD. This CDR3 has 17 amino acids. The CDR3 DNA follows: TGTGCCACCAGTGAGGGAGGACACCTTTCTATGACAGATACGCAGTATTTT. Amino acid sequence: CATSEGGHLSMTDTQYF.

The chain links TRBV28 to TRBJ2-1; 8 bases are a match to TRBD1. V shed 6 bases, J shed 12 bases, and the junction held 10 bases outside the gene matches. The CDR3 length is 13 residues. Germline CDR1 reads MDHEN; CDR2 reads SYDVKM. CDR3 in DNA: TGTGCCAGCAGAAAGACAGGGGCTCAGGGGCAGTTCTTC. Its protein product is CASRKTGAQGQFF.

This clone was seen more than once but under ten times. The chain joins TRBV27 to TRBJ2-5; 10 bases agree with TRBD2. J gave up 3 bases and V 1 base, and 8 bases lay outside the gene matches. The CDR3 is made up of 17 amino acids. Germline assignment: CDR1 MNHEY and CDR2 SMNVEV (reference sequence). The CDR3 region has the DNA TGTGCCAGCAGTTTATGGGGGAGCGGGAGGGCCGAAGAGACCCAGTACTTC. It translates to CASSLWGSGRAEETQYF.

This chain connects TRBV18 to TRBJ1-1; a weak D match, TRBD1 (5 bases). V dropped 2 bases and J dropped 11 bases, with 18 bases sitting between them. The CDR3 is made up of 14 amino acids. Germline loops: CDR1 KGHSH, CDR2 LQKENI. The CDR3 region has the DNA TGTGCCAGCTCACCAATCGACAGCCGCCTTGAGGCTTTCTTT. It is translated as CASSPIDSRLEAFF.

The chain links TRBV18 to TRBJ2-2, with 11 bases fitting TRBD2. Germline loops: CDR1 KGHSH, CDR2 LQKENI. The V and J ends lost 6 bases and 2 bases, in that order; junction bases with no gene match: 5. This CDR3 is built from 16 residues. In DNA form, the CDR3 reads TGTGCCAGCTCCCAGGGACTAGCGGTCAACACCGGGGAGCTGTTTTTT. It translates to CASSQGLAVNTGELFF. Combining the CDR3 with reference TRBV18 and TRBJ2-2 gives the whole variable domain NAGVMQNPRHLVRRRGQEARLRCSPMKGHSHVYWYRQLPEEGLKFMVYLQKENIIDESGMPKERFSAEFPKEGPSILRIQQVVRGDSAAYFCASSQGLAVNTGELFFGEGSRLTVL.

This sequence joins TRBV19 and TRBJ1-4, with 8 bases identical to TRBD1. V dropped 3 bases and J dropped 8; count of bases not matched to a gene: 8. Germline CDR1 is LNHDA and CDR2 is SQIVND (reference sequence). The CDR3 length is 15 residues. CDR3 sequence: CASSIRGTGGEKLFF. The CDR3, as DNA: TGTGCCAGTAGTATCAGGGGGACAGGAGGCGAAAAACTGTTTTTT.

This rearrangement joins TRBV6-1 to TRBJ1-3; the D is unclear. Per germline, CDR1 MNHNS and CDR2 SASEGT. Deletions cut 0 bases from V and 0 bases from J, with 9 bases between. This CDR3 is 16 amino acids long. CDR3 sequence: CASSEAVTVSGNTIYF. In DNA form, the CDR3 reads TGTGCCAGCAGTGAAGCGGTCACGGTCTCTGGAAACACCATATATTTT.

The CDR3 sequence is CASSQGDRGNTEAFF. CDR3 DNA sequence: TGTGCCAGCAGCCAAGGGGACAGGGGGAACACTGAAGCTTTCTTT. The V and J genes are TRBV4-2 and TRBJ1-1; 10 bases line up with TRBD1. CDR3 size: 15 residues. V shed 1 base, J shed 1 base, and the junction held 0 bases outside the gene matches. Germline values: CDR1 LGHNA, CDR2 YNFKEQ.

This CDR3 reads CASSDQGDSYGYTF. The CDR3 DNA reads TGTGCCAGCAGCGACCAAGGAGACAGCTATGGCTACACCTTC. The chain couples TRBV7-8 to TRBJ1-2; tentatively, D is TRBD1 (5 bases). Trimming pared 5 bases from V and 4 bases from J, leaving 14 bases between. Germline V CDR1 and CDR2: SGHVS, FQNEAQ. CDR3 size: 14 residues.

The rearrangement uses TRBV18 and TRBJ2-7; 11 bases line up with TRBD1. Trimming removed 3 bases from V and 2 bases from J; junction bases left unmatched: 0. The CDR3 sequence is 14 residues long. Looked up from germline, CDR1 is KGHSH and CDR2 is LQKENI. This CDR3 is CASSPGQGAYEQYF. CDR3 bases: TGTGCCAGCTCACCGGGACAGGGGGCCTACGAGCAGTACTTC.